This T cell receptor beta chain comes out of a study of blood T cell repertoires in COVID-19. Whole-study context: Samples representing acute and convalescent COVID-19 were sourced from the United States, Italy and Spain. Sources were T cells, B-cell-depleted T cells, or PBMCs; the material itself was cDNA or gDNA.

This CDR3 is built from 15 residues. Germline V gene sequence: CDR1 LGHDT, CDR2 YNNKEL (reference sequence). V was clipped by 6 bases and J by 5 bases; unmatched bases: 8. In the original processing: It was from reference gene primer amplification that nucleated cell counts were estimated. Repertoires were generated with immunoSEQ multiplex PCR, while TCRdb's copy carries only in-frame clones and drops some. The DNA was the basis for D and trimming; V, J and clone size are from that table. The profile shows about 24,000 clones, more than 75% of them singletons. The chain joins TRBV3-1 (or the pseudogene TRBV3-2) to TRBJ2-7, with TRBD2 matching over 12 bases. This sequence was found in a human donor with active COVID-19. The donor label of this sample is uncertain. Sequencing used peripheral blood. The CDR3 reads CASSPSGGARNEQYF. In DNA form, the CDR3 reads TGTGCCAGCAGTCCTAGCGGGGGGGCCAGAAACGAGCAGTACTTC.